These 4 T cell receptor beta chains originate from one sample sequenced in a study of T cell repertoires in cytomegalovirus infection. TCRdb re-called the reads with MiXCR, one entry per CDR3 protein. The table includes fewer than 950,000 distinct CDR3 sequences, approximately 32% detected once. Their antigen targets remain unknown. The sample consisted of cultured CD8+ T cells from PBMCs, taken from culture after CMV antigen stimulation. These receptors originate from a human donor in good health (CMV status not recorded). Some clones in this sample may be carry-over from other donors' samples.

The V and J genes are TRBV12-5 and TRBJ1-1; D call uncertain. V shed 1 base and J shed 0 bases, with 3 bases lying between them. This CDR3 is 13 amino acids long. Germline V CDR1 and CDR2: LGHNT, FRNRAP. The CDR3 is CASGLGMNTEAFF. The CDR3 DNA follows: TGTGCTAGTGGTTTGGGCATGAACACTGAAGCTTTCTTT.

This clonotype was seen only a few times. V usage is TRBV2 and J usage is TRBJ2-6; the D gene is possibly TRBD1 (5 bases). This CDR3 has 16 amino acids. Deletions cut 7 bases from V and 1 base from J, with 14 bases between. In germline, CDR1 is SNHLY, CDR2 FYNNEI. The CDR3 spells CASTGSQGSGANVLTF. DNA for the CDR3: TGTGCCAGCACTGGTTCCCAGGGATCTGGGGCCAACGTCCTGACTTTC.

Note on this clonotype: One end of the junction is discordant with germline, which a read error may explain. V usage is TRBV25-1 and J usage is TRBJ1-4, with a tentative D call TRBD1 (5 bases). This CDR3 is built from 16 residues. CDR1 is MGHDK, CDR2 SYGVNS, per germline. CDR3 region: CASSDSSGLGNEKMFF. The CDR3 region has the DNA TGTGCCAGCAGTGACTCCTCAGGGCTGGGGAATGAAAAAATGTTTTTT.

This clonotype was counted many times. V is TRBV7-6 and J is TRBJ2-7; D unresolved. V was pared by 8 bases and J by 0 bases, with 5 bases between. In germline, CDR1 is SGHVS, CDR2 FNYEAQ. The CDR3 length is 11 residues. The CDR3 loop is CASADSYEQYF. DNA for the CDR3: TGTGCCAGCGCGGACTCCTACGAGCAGTACTTC. The whole variable domain, filled in from reference TRBV7-6 and TRBJ2-7, reads GAGVSQSPRYKVTKRGQDVALRCDPISGHVSLYWYRQALGQGPEFLTYFNYEAQQDKSGLPNDRFSAERPEGSISTLTIQRTEQRDSAMYRCASADSYEQYFGPGTRLTVT.